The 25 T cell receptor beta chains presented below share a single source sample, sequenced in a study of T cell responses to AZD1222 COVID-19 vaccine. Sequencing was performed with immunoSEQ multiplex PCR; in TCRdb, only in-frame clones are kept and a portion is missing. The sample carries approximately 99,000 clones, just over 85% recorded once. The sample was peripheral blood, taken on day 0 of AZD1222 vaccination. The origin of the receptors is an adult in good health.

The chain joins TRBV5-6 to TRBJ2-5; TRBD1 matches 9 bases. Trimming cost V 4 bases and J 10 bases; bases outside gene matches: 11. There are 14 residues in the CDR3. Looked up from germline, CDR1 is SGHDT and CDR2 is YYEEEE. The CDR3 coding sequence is TGTGCCAGCAGCCGATGGGACAGGGAGTTTGACCAGTACTTC. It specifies CASSRWDREFDQYF.

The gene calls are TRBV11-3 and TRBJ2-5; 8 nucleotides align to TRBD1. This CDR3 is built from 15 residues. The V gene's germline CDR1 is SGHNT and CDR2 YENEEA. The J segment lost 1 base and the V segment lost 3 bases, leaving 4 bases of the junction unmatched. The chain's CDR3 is CASSLGQVGQETQYF. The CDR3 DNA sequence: TGTGCCAGCAGCTTGGGACAGGTCGGCCAAGAGACCCAGTACTTC.

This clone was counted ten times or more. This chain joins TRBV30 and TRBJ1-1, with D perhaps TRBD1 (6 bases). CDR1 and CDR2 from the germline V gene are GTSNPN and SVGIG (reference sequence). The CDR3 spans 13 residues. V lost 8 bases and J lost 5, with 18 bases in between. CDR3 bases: TGTGCCCGATCACAGGGAGGGAGGACTGAAGCTTTCTTT. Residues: CARSQGGRTEAFF.

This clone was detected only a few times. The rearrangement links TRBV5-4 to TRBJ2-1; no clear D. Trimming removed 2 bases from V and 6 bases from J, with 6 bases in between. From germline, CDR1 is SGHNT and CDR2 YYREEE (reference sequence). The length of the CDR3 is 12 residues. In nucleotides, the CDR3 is TGTGCCAGCAGCTTCGACTCCAATGAGCAGTTCTTC. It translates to CASSFDSNEQFF.

Here the CDR3 DNA reads TGCGCCAGCAGCTGGGGCGATGGGCCCCAGCATTTT. Protein product: CASSWGDGPQHF. The chain links TRBV5-1 to TRBJ1-5; D may be TRBD1 (5 bases). The CDR3 is made up of 12 amino acids. V was shortened by 3 bases and J by 9 bases, with 10 bases between the two germline ends. In germline, CDR1 is SGHRS, CDR2 YFSETQ.

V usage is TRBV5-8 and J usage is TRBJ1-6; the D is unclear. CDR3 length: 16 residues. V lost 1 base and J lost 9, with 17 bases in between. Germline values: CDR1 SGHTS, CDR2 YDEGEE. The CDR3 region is CASSLRPGTASSPLHF. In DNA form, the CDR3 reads TGTGCCAGCAGCTTGAGGCCGGGAACAGCAAGTTCACCCCTCCACTTT.

For the CDR3, the DNA is TGTGCCAGCAGCTTCTGGGGTTCTCAGCCCCAGCATTTT. Translation gives CASSFWGSQPQHF. V usage is TRBV11-2 and J usage is TRBJ1-5; no firm D call. With 3 bases removed from V and 6 bases from J, the gap between germline ends came to 9 bases. CDR1 is SGHAT and CDR2 is FQNNGV in the germline V gene. The CDR3 is made up of 13 amino acids.

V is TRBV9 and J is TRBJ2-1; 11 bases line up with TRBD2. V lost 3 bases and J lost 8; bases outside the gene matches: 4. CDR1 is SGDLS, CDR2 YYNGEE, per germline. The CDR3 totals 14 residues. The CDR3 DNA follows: TGTGCCAGCAGCGATAGCGGGGGGGCAGATGAGCAGTTCTTC. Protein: CASSDSGGADEQFF.

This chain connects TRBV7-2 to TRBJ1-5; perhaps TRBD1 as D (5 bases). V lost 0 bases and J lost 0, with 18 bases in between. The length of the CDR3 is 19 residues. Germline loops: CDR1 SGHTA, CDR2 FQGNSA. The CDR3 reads CASSLALITGDNSNQPQHF. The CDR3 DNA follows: TGTGCCAGCAGCTTAGCGCTAATTACAGGCGATAATAGCAATCAGCCCCAGCATTTT.

The CDR3 sequence is CASTRQGDGVYGYTF. Here the CDR3 DNA reads TGTGCCAGCACCCGTCAGGGGGACGGCGTCTATGGCTACACCTTC. V gene TRBV6-5 combines with J gene TRBJ1-2, with 7 bases identical to TRBD1. The germline V gene encodes CDR1 MNHEY and CDR2 SVGAGI. CDR3 length: 15 amino acids. V shed 7 bases, J shed 4 bases, and the junction held 12 bases outside the gene matches.

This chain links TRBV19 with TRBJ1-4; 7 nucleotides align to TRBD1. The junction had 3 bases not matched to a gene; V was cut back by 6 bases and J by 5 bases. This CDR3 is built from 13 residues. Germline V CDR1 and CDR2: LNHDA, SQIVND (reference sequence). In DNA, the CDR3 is TGTGCCAGTAGCCTGACAGGGAATGAAAAACTGTTTTTT. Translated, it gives CASSLTGNEKLFF.

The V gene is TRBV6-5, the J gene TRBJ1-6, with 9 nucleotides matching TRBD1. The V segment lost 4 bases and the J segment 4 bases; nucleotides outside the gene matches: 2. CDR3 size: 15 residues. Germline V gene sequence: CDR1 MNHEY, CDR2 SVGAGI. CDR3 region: CASSSGTGYNSPLHF. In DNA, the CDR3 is TGTGCCAGCAGTTCCGGGACAGGGTATAATTCACCCCTCCACTTT.

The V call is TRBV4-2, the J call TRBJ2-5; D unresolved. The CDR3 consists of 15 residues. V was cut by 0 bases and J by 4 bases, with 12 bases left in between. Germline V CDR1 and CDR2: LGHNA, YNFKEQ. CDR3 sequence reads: CASSQEQQRGETQYF. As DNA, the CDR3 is TGTGCCAGCAGCCAAGAACAGCAACGAGGAGAGACCCAGTACTTC.

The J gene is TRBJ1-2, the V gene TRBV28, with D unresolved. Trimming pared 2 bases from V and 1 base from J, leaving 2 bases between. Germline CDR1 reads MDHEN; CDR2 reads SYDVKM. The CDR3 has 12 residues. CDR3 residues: CASSLSNYGYTF. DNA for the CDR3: TGTGCCAGCAGTTTAAGTAACTATGGCTACACCTTC.

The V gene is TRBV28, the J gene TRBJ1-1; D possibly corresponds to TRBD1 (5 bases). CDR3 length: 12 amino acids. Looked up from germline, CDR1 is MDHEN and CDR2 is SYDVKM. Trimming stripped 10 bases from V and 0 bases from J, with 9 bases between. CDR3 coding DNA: TGTGCCATAAAGGGGTTGAACACTGAAGCTTTCTTT. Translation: CAIKGLNTEAFF.

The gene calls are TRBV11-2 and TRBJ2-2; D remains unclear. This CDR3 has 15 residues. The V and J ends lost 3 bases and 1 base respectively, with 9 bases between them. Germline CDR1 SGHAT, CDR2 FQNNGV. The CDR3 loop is CASSFQELNTGELFF. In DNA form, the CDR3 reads TGTGCCAGCAGCTTCCAGGAGCTGAACACCGGGGAGCTGTTTTTT.

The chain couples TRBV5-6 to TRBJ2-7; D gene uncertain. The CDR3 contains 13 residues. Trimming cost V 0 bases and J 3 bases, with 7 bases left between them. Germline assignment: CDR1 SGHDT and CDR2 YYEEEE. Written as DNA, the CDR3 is TGTGCCAGCAGCTTGGCCGACGGCTACGAGCAGTACTTC. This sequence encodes CASSLADGYEQYF.

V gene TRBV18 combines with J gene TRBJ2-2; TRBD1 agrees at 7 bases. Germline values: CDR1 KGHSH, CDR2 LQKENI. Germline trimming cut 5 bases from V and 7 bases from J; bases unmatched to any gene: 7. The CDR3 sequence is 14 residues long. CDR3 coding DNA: TGTGCCAGCTCAGAAACGACAGGGAGCGGGGAGCTGTTTTTT. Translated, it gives CASSETTGSGELFF.

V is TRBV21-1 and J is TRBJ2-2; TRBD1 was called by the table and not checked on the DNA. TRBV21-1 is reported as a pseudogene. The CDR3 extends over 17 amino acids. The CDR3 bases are TGTGCCAGCAGCAATTCCCCCCCCACAGGGGGCACCGGGGAGCTGTTTTTT. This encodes CASSNSPPTGGTGELFF.

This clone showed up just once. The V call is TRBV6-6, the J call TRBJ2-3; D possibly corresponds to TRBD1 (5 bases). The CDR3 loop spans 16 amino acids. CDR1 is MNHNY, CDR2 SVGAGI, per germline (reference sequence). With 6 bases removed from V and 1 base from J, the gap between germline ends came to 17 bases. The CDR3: CASRAGITGGTDTQYF. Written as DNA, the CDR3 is TGTGCCAGCAGGGCCGGAATAACAGGAGGCACAGATACGCAGTATTTT.

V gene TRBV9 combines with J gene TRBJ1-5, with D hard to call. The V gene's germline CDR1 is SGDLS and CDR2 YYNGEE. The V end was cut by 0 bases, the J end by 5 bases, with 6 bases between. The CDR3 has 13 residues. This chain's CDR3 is CASSVEPDQPQHF. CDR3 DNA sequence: TGTGCCAGCAGCGTAGAACCCGATCAGCCCCAGCATTTT.

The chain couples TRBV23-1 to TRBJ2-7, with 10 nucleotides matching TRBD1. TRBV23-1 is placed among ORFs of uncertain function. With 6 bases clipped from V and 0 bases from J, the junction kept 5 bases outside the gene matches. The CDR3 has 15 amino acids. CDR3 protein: CASSRGQGLSYEQYF. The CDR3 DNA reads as TGCGCCAGCAGCCGGGGACAGGGGCTCTCCTACGAGCAGTACTTC.

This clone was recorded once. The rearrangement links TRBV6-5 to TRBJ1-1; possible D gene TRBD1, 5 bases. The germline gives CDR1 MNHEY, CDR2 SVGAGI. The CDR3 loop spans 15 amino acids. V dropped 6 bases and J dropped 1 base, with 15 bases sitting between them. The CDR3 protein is CASSLSTGPNTEAFF. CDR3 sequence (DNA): TGTGCCAGCAGCTTGTCCACAGGACCGAACACTGAAGCTTTCTTT.

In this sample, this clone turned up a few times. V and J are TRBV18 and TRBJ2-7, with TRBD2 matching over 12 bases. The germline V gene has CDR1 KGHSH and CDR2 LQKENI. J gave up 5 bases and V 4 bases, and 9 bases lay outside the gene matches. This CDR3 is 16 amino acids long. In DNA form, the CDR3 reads TGTGCCAGCTCACAAGCGACTAGCGGGGGTTGGGACGAGCAGTACTTC. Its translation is CASSQATSGGWDEQYF.

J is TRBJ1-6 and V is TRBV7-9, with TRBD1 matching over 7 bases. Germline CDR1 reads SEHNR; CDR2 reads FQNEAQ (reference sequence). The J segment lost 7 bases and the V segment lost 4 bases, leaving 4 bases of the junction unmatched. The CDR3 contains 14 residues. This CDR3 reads CASSSTGRNSPLHF. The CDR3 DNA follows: TGTGCCAGCAGCTCGACAGGGCGGAATTCACCCCTCCACTTT.